This T cell receptor beta chain was sequenced during a study of blood T cell repertoires in COVID-19. Study overall: Sample material is recorded as cDNA or gDNA derived from T cells, B-cell-depleted T cells, or PBMCs.

With 3 bases clipped from V and 4 bases from J, the junction kept 5 bases outside the gene matches. The CDR3 has 13 amino acids. Germline CDR1 SQVTM, CDR2 ANQGSEA. Per the authors' pipeline: The assay estimated nucleated cells by amplifying reference gene primers. The protocol was immunoSEQ multiplex PCR, while the TCRdb copy is restricted to in-frame clones and leaves out a portion. The DNA was the basis for D and trimming; V, J and clone size are from that table. The sample consists of around 42,000 clones, around 79% of them appearing once. Source material: peripheral blood. The TCR comes from a woman of 80 years or more with acute or convalescent COVID-19. The chain has TRBV29-1 and TRBJ1-1, with TRBD1 identical over 7 bases. In DNA form, the CDR3 reads TGCAGCGTTGAGGTGGCAGGGGGCACTGAAGCTTTCTTT. This gives the protein CSVEVAGGTEAFF.